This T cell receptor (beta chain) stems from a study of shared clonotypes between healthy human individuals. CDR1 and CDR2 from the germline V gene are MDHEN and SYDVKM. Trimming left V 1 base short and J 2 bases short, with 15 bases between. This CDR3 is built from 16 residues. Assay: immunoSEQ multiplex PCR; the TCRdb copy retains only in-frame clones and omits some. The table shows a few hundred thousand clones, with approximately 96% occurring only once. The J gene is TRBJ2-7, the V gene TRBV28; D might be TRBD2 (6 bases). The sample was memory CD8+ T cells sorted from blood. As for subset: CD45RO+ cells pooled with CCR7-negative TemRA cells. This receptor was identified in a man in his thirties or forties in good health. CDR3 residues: CASSLLLSRDAYEQYF. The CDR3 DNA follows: TGTGCCAGCAGTTTATTACTCTCGCGGGATGCCTACGAGCAGTACTTC.